This T cell receptor (beta chain) was identified in a study of T cells in Graves' hyperthyroidism and ophthalmopathy. Trimming shortened V by 5 bases and J by 5 bases, and 15 bases separated the two germline ends. This CDR3 has 14 amino acids. Germline CDR1 SGHTA, CDR2 FQGTGA. It was RNA transcripts that yielded the amplified TCR beta CDR3 regions. The HTBI set primed first-round TCR CDR3 RT-PCR. MiXCR, applied by TCRdb to the multiplex PCR reads, yields one record per CDR3 protein. In the table there are 350,000 or so distinct CDR3 sequences, about 17% of which are singletons. The V gene is TRBV7-3, the J gene TRBJ1-1; D unresolved. The origin of this receptor is a young woman with Graves' hyperthyroidism that later progressed to Graves' ophthalmopathy. Sequencing was done on a sample of blood. The DNA for the CDR3 is TGTGCCAGCAGCCCTGGCGGAACCGAGACTGAAGCTTTCTTT. Amino acid sequence: CASSPGGTETEAFF.